These T cell receptor beta chains were read from a single sample in a study of immune evolution from preneoplasia to lung adenocarcinoma. Clones were sequenced by immunoSEQ multiplex PCR, and TCRdb holds only the in-frame ones, with some missing. The sample includes about 11,000 clones, around 82% seen only once; the top ten take roughly 3.4%. Specimen: FFPE minimally invasive lung adenocarcinoma tissue. These receptors originate from a person aged 65-85 years with lung adenocarcinoma. The CDR3 runs from the conserved cysteine through the conserved F or W. The D gene is left open where the match is weak. The size of a clone is reported for some rows only, either as once, few or many, or as a class for expanded clones.

J gene | D gene | clone size | V gene | CDR3 length | CDR3 protein | CDR3 DNA
TRBJ2-7 | . | . | TRBV21-1 | 14 | CASTSSGRAGEQYF | TGTGCCAGCACCTCTAGCGGGAGGGCCGGCGAGCAGTACTTC
TRBJ1-6 | . | . | TRBV6-4 | 13 | CASSEGPGSPLHF | TGTGCCAGCAGTGAAGGCCCGGGTTCACCCCTCCACTTT
TRBJ1-2 | TRBD1 | large | TRBV4-2 | 16 | CASSTRDRGGEDGYTF | TGTGCCAGCAGCACCCGGGACAGGGGAGGCGAGGATGGCTACACCTTC
TRBJ2-1 | . | . | TRBV5-4 | 13 | CASNREFNNEQFF | TGTGCCAGCAACCGGGAGTTCAACAATGAGCAGTTCTTC
TRBJ2-2 | TRBD1 | . | TRBV4-2 | 16 | CASSPRQGANTGELFF | TGTGCCAGCAGCCCCCGCCAGGGGGCGAACACCGGGGAGCTGTTTTTT
TRBJ2-7 | TRBD1 | . | TRBV28 | 14 | CASSTGGSTYEQYF | TGTGCCAGCAGCACAGGGGGGAGTACCTACGAGCAGTACTTC
TRBJ2-1 | . | once | TRBV19 | 13 | CASSISVYNEQFF | TGTGCCAGTAGTATATCGGTATACAATGAGCAGTTCTTC
TRBJ1-1 | TRBD1 | . | TRBV23-1 | 16 | CASSLPRGQDDTEAFF | TGCGCCAGCAGTCTCCCAAGGGGACAGGATGACACTGAAGCTTTCTTT
TRBJ2-7 | . | . | TRBV9 | 14 | CASSATQGGYEQYF | TGTGCCAGCAGCGCAACTCAGGGCGGCTACGAGCAGTACTTC
TRBJ2-7 | . | . | TRBV5-5 | 13 | CASSLRDTYEQYF | TGTGCCAGCAGCTTGCGGGACACCTACGAGCAGTACTTC
TRBJ1-2 | . | . | TRBV6-4 | 11 | CASRDIDGYTF | TGTGCCAGCAGGGATATAGATGGCTACACCTTC
TRBJ2-5 | TRBD2 | . | TRBV5-1 | 15 | CASSLGAGVVETQYF | TGCGCCAGCAGCTTGGGAGCGGGGGTTGTGGAGACCCAGTACTTC
TRBJ1-2 | . | . | TRBV30 | 13 | CAWSTQGSGGYTF | TGTGCCTGGAGTACCCAGGGATCAGGTGGCTACACCTTC